This T cell receptor beta chain came from a study of T cells in Graves' hyperthyroidism and ophthalmopathy. Study context: The blood sample was taken at first diagnosis, before treatment began.

Findings and limits, study-wide: It was a median approximately 7.1 months before onset that the model predicted ophthalmopathy.

This clonotype has only a few counts. What it recognizes is unknown. TCR beta CDR3 regions were amplified from RNA transcripts. The HTBI set primed first-round TCR CDR3 RT-PCR. TCRdb reprocessed the multiplex PCR reads via MiXCR and lists one record per CDR3 protein. The sample holds hundreds of thousands of distinct CDR3 sequences, 14% seen once. The hyperthyroidism patients had all been newly diagnosed, and their disease duration was under 2 months. Their ages ranged from 18 to 65 years. Germline CDR1 SGHRS, CDR2 YFSETQ. The ends lost 3 bases at V and 1 base at J; junction bases unmatched: 3. The CDR3 loop spans 14 amino acids.

The clonotype was recovered from a woman aged 18-29 years with Graves' hyperthyroidism. The J gene is TRBJ2-5, the V gene TRBV5-1, with 7 nucleotides matching TRBD1. The specimen sequenced was blood. CDR3 sequence: CASSWDSSQETQYF. The CDR3 nucleotides read TGCGCCAGCAGCTGGGACAGTTCCCAAGAGACCCAGTACTTC. Together with reference TRBV5-1 and TRBJ2-5, the CDR3 gives the full variable domain: KAGVTQTPRYLIKTRGQQVTLSCSPISGHRSVSWYQQTPGQGLQFLFEYFSETQRNKGNFPGRFSGRQFSNSRSEMNVSTLELGDSALYLCASSWDSSQETQYFGPGTRLLVL.